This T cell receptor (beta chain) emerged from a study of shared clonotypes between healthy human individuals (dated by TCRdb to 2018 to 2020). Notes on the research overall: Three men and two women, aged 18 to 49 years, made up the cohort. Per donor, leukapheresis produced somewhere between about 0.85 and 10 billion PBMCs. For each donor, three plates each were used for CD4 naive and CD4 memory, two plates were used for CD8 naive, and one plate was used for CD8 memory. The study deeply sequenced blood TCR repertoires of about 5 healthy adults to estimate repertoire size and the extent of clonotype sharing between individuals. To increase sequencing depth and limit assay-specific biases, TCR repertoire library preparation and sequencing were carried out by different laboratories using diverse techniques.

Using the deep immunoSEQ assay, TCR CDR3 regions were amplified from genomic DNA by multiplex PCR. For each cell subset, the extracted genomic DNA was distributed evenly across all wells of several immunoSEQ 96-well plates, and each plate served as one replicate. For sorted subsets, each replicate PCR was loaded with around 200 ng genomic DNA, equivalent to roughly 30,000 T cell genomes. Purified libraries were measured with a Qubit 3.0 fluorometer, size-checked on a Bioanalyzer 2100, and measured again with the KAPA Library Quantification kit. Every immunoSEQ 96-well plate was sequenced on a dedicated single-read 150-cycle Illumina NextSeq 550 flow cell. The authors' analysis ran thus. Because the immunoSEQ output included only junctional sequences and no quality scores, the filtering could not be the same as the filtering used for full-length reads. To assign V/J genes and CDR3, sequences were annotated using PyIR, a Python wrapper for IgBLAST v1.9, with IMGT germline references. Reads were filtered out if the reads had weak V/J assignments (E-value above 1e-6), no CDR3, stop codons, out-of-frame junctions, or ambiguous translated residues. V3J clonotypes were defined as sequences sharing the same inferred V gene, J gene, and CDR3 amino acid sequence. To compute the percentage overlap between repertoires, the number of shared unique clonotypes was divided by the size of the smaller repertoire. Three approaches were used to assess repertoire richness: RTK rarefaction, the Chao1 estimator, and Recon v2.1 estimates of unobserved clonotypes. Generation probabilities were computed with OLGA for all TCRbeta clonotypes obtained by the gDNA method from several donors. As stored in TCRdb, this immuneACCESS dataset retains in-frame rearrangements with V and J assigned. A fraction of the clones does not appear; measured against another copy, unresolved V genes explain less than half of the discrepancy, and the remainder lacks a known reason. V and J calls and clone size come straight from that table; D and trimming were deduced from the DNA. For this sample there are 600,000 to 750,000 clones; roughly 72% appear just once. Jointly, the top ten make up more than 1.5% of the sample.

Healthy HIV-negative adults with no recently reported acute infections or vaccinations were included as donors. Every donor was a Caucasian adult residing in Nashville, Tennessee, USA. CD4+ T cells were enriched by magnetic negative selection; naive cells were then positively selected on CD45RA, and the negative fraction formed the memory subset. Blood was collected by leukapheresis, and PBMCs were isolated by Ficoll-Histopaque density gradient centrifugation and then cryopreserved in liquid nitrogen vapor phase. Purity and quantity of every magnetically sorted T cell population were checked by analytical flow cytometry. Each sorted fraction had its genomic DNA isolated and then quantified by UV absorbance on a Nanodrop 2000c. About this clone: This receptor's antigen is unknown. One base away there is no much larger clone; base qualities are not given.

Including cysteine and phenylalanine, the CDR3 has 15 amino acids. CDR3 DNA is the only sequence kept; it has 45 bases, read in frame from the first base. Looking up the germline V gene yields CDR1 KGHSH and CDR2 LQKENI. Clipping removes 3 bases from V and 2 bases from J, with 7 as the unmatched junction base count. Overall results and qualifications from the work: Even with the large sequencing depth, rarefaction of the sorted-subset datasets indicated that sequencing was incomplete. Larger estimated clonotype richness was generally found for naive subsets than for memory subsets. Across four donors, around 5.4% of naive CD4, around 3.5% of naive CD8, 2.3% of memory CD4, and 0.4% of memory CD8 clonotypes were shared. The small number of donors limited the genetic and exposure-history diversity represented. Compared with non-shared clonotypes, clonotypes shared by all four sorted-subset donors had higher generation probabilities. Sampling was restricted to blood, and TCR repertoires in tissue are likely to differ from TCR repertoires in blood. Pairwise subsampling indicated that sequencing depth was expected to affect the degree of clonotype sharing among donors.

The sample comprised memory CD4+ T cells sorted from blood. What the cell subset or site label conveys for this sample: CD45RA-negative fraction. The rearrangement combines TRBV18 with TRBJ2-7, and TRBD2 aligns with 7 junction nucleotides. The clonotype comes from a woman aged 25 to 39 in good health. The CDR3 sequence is CASSPSREVAYEQYF. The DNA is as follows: TGTGCCAGCTCACCCTCCCGGGAGGTCGCCTACGAGCAGTACTTC.